These T cell receptor beta chains were read from a single sample in a study of shared clonotypes between healthy human individuals. Method: immunoSEQ multiplex PCR; TCRdb's copy keeps in-frame clones and lacks some. The sample contains under 1,900,000 clones, 98% to 99% of which appear only once. Sequencing input: naive CD4+ T cells sorted from blood. These receptors were collected from a man aged 25 to 40 in good health. Each CDR3 is given with its conserved first and last residue. D genes are given only for firm matches. Clone size appears in some rows only: once, few, many, or a class for an expanded clone.

v_call: TRBV7-3
j_call: TRBJ2-2
cdr3_length: 13
d_call: NA
clone_size: NA
cdr3_nt: TGTGCCAGCAGCTCTACCAGTTCCGGGGAGCTGTTTTTT
cdr3_aa: CASSSTSSGELFF

v_call: TRBV5-1
j_call: TRBJ2-1
cdr3_length: 15
d_call: TRBD1
clone_size: NA
cdr3_nt: TGCGCCAGCAGCTGGGGACAGGTATCCTACAATGAGCAGTTCTTC
cdr3_aa: CASSWGQVSYNEQFF

v_call: TRBV7-8
j_call: TRBJ2-7
cdr3_length: 14
d_call: NA
clone_size: NA
cdr3_nt: TGTGCCAGCAGCCTCGACTACAGCACCTACGAGCAGTACTTC
cdr3_aa: CASSLDYSTYEQYF

v_call: TRBV7-9
j_call: TRBJ2-7
cdr3_length: 16
d_call: TRBD1
clone_size: NA
cdr3_nt: TGTGCCAGCAGCTCGTTAGCCGGGACAGGAAGTAACGAGCAGTACTTC
cdr3_aa: CASSSLAGTGSNEQYF

v_call: TRBV10-1
j_call: TRBJ2-1
cdr3_length: 14
d_call: NA
clone_size: NA
cdr3_nt: TGCGCCAGCAGTGAGCCAGGGATCCACAATGAGCAGTTCTTC
cdr3_aa: CASSEPGIHNEQFF

v_call: TRBV15
j_call: TRBJ2-7
cdr3_length: 15
d_call: NA
clone_size: NA
cdr3_nt: TGTGCCACCAGCAGAGAACGCCGGGACGGGAGACTTGAGTACTTC
cdr3_aa: CATSRERRDGRLEYF

v_call: TRBV18
j_call: TRBJ1-5
cdr3_length: 15
d_call: NA
clone_size: once
cdr3_nt: TGTGCCAGCTCACCAAGGGCGGATAGCAATCAGCCCCAGCATTTT
cdr3_aa: CASSPRADSNQPQHF

v_call: TRBV7-3
j_call: TRBJ2-1
cdr3_length: 15
d_call: TRBD2
clone_size: NA
cdr3_nt: TGTGCCAGCAGCTCTAGCGGGAACTCCTACAATGAGCAGTTCTTC
cdr3_aa: CASSSSGNSYNEQFF

v_call: TRBV20-1
j_call: TRBJ1-2
cdr3_length: 11
d_call: NA
clone_size: NA
cdr3_nt: TGCAGTGCTACCCTCCCTAGTGGCTACACCTTC
cdr3_aa: CSATLPSGYTF

v_call: TRBV5-1
j_call: TRBJ2-2
cdr3_length: 14
d_call: NA
clone_size: NA
cdr3_nt: TGCGCCAGCAGCTTGGGAGGGAACACCGGGGAGCTGTTTTTT
cdr3_aa: CASSLGGNTGELFF

v_call: TRBV5-1
j_call: TRBJ1-3
cdr3_length: 15
d_call: NA
clone_size: NA
cdr3_nt: TGCGCCAGCAGCTTGGATGAGGCACCTGGAAACACCATATATTTT
cdr3_aa: CASSLDEAPGNTIYF

v_call: TRBV6-4
j_call: TRBJ2-1
cdr3_length: 15
d_call: NA
clone_size: NA
cdr3_nt: TGTGCCAGCAGTGACTGGCTAGCTGGCTACAATGAGCAGTTCTTC
cdr3_aa: CASSDWLAGYNEQFF

v_call: TRBV25-1
j_call: TRBJ1-2
cdr3_length: 14
d_call: TRBD1
clone_size: NA
cdr3_nt: TGTGCCAGCAGTGAAGCACAGGGGATCTATGGCTACACCTTC
cdr3_aa: CASSEAQGIYGYTF

v_call: TRBV5-1
j_call: TRBJ2-3
cdr3_length: 15
d_call: NA
clone_size: NA
cdr3_nt: TGCGCCAGCAGCTTGGGCATACAGGTGGTAGATACGCAGTATTTT
cdr3_aa: CASSLGIQVVDTQYF

v_call: TRBV7-9
j_call: TRBJ2-5
cdr3_length: 14
d_call: NA
clone_size: NA
cdr3_nt: TGTGCCAGCAGCTTAGAGGTAGCCCAAGAGACCCAGTACTTC
cdr3_aa: CASSLEVAQETQYF

v_call: TRBV4-1
j_call: TRBJ2-3
cdr3_length: 15
d_call: TRBD2
clone_size: NA
cdr3_nt: TGCGCCAGCAGCCGAGGAGCGGGGGCCCAGGATACGCAGTATTTT
cdr3_aa: CASSRGAGAQDTQYF

v_call: TRBV5-5
j_call: TRBJ1-4
cdr3_length: 14
d_call: NA
clone_size: NA
cdr3_nt: TGTGCCAGCAGCTTGGGTCCGGTGGGAGAAAAACTGTTTTTT
cdr3_aa: CASSLGPVGEKLFF

v_call: TRBV29-1
j_call: TRBJ2-7
cdr3_length: 13
d_call: NA
clone_size: NA
cdr3_nt: TGCAGCGTTGTGGGCTTCAGCTCCTACGAGCAGTACTTC
cdr3_aa: CSVVGFSSYEQYF

v_call: TRBV7-9
j_call: TRBJ2-2
cdr3_length: 18
d_call: TRBD1
clone_size: NA
cdr3_nt: TGTGCCAGCAGCTTCCGGGACAGGTGGGGCGTGAACACCGGGGAGCTGTTTTTT
cdr3_aa: CASSFRDRWGVNTGELFF

v_call: TRBV10-2
j_call: TRBJ1-1
cdr3_length: 14
d_call: TRBD1
clone_size: NA
cdr3_nt: TGCGCCAGCAGTGAGGGACAGGTGAACACTGAAGCTTTCTTT
cdr3_aa: CASSEGQVNTEAFF

v_call: TRBV19
j_call: TRBJ2-2
cdr3_length: 15
d_call: NA
clone_size: NA
cdr3_nt: TGTGCCAGTAGTATTAAGGTCTTCTGGTCCGGGGAGCTGTTTTTT
cdr3_aa: CASSIKVFWSGELFF